The present T cell receptor beta chain was sequenced within a study of shared clonotypes between healthy human individuals. On the study more broadly: Each donor had three CD4 naive, three CD4 memory, two CD8 naive and one CD8 memory plate.

This table comes from immunoSEQ multiplex PCR, and its TCRdb copy is limited to in-frame clones, with some not included. The sample yields over a million clones, around four fifths seen once. The germline V and J ends were trimmed by 0 bases and 5 bases, with 13 bases remaining between them. The CDR3 loop spans 14 amino acids. Germline V gene data show CDR1 as GTSNPN and CDR2 as SVGIG (reference sequence). Splitting the CD4+ cells yielded a CD45RA+ naive subset and a CD45RA-negative memory subset. Regarding the study as a whole: Sorted-subset samples were not fully sequenced, rarefaction indicated. Estimated richness was generally greater in naive than memory subsets.

Details on this clone: Its antigen is unknown.

The TCR comes from a man aged 18-30 years in good health. The sample consisted of memory CD4+ T cells sorted from blood. Subset defined: CD45RA-negative fraction. The V and J genes are TRBV30 and TRBJ2-5, with D perhaps TRBD1 or TRBD2 (5 bases each). CDR3 DNA: TGTGCCTGGAGTGTACAGCAGGGACGGGAGACCCAGTACTTC. Its protein product is CAWSVQQGRETQYF.